The clone carrying this T cell receptor (beta chain) came up many times. The record originates from a study of molecular identifiers for immune sequencing clone quantification. Germline V gene sequence: CDR1 GTSNPN, CDR2 SVGIG (reference sequence). The CDR3 has 15 amino acids. V lost 3 bases, J lost 8 bases, and 14 bases stayed unmatched. TCRdb fed the PCR reads into MiXCR, producing one record per CDR3 protein. The sample holds about half a million distinct CDR3 sequences, 20% to 25% seen once. This sequence joins TRBV30 and TRBJ2-7; TRBD2 agrees at 9 bases. This receptor was obtained from a human donor in good health. Some libraries in this study had Jurkat cell RNA spiked in. The sample comprised naive CD8+ T cells from blood, with Jurkat cell RNA spiked in. As for subset: FACS-sorted CD8+CD4-CCR7+CD45RA+ naive T cells. DNA for the CDR3: TGTGCCTGGAGACCCCCCCCAGCGGGGGGACTAAAGCAGTACTTC. It specifies CAWRPPPAGGLKQYF.